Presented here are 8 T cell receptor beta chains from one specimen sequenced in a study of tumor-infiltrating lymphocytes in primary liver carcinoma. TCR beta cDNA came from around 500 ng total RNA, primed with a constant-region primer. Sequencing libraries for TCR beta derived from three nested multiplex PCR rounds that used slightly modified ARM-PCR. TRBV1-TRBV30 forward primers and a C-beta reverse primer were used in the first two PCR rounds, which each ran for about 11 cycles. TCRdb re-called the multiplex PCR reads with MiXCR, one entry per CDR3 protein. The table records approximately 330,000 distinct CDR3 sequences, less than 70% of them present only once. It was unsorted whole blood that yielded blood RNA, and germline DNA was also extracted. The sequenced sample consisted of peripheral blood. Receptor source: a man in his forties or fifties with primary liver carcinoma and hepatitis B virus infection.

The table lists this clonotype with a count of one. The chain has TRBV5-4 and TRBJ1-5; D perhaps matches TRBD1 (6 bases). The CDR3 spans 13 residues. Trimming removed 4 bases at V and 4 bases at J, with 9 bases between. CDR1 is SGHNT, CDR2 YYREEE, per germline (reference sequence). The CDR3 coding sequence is TGTGCCAGCAGCCTGGGGGCGAATCAGCCCCAGCATTTT. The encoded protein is CASSLGANQPQHF.

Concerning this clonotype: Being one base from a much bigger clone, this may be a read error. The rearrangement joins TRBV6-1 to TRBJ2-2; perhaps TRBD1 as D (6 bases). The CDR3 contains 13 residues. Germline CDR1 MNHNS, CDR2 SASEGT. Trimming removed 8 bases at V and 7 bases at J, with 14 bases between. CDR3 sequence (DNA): TGTGCCAGCGACAGGCTAGGGATCGGGGAGCTGTTTTTT. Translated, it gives CASDRLGIGELFF.

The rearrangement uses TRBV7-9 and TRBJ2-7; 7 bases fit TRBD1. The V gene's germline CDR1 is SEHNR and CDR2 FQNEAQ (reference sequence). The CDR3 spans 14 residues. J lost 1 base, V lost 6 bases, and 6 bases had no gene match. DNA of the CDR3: TGTGCCAGCAGTTTTGGACAGGAATCCTACGAGCAGTACTTC. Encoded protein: CASSFGQESYEQYF. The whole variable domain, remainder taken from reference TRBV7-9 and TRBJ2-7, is DTGVSQNPRHKITKRGQNVTFRCDPISEHNRLYWYRQTLGQGPEFLTYFQNEAQLEKSRLLSDRFSAERPKGSFSTLEIQRTEQGDSAMYLCASSFGQESYEQYFGPGTRLTVT.

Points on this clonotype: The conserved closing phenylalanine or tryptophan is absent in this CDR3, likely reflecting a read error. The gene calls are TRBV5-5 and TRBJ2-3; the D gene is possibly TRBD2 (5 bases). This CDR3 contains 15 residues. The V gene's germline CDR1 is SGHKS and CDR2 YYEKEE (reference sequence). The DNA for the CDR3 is TGTGCCAGCAGCTTGACTAGGTGGGGAACCGATACACAGTATCTT. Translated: CASSLTRWGTDTQYL.

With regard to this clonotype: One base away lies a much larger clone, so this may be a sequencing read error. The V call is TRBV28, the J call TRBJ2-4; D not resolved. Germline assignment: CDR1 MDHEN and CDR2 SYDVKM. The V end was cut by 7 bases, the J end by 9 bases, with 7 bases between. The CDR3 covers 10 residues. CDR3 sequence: CASMGSIQYF. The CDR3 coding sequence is TGTGCCAGCATGGGAAGCATTCAGTACTTC.

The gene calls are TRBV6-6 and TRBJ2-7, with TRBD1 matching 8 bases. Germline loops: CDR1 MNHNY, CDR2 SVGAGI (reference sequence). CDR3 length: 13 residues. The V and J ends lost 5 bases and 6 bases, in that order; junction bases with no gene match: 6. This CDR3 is CASSPDRVREQYF. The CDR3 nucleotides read TGTGCCAGCAGTCCGGACAGGGTTCGCGAGCAGTACTTC.

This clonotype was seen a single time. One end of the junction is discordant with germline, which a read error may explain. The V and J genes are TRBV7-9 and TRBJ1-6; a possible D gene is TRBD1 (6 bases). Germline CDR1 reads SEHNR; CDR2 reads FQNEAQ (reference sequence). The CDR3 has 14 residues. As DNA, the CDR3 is TGTGCCATCAGCTATACAGGGCGGAATTCACCCCTCCACTTT. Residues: CAISYTGRNSPLHF.

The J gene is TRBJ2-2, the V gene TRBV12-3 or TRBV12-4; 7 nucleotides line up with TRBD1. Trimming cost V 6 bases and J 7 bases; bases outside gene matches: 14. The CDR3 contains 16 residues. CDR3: CASSRLTGSDNGELFF. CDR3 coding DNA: TGTGCCAGCAGCCGTTTGACAGGGTCGGACAACGGGGAGCTGTTTTTT.